This TCR beta chain was obtained from a study of identical twins. Between the trimmed V and J ends, which lost 7 bases and 6 bases, there was a span of 17 bases. CDR1 is SGHRS, CDR2 YFSETQ, per germline. This CDR3 contains 14 residues. This clonotype showed up just a few times. TCRdb independently ran MiXCR on the 5' RACE reads; one entry per CDR3 protein. The sample has around 510,000 distinct CDR3 sequences, roughly an eighth seen once. This sample was shared with a second study, whose subject was yellow fever vaccine responses in identical twins. In that study: A vaccine T cell response that seemed partly convergent and partly personalized was reported in twins.

This chain uses TRBV5-1 with TRBJ2-1, with D maybe TRBD1 (5 bases). This TCR was sampled from a woman younger than 30 in good health. The material sequenced was CD4+ T cells sorted from blood. CDR3 sequence reads: CASSKGGAPNEQFF. Here the CDR3 DNA reads TGCGCCAGCTCCAAGGGTGGGGCCCCCAATGAGCAGTTCTTC. Drawing the rest from reference TRBV5-1 and TRBJ2-1, the complete variable domain is KAGVTQTPRYLIKTRGQQVTLSCSPISGHRSVSWYQQTPGQGLQFLFEYFSETQRNKGNFPGRFSGRQFSNSRSEMNVSTLELGDSALYLCASSKGGAPNEQFFGPGTRLTVL.